Presented here are 22 T cell receptor beta chains from one specimen sequenced in a study of shared clonotypes between healthy human individuals (TCRdb year 2020). The library relied on the immunoSEQ multiplex PCR assay. TCRdb's version of the immuneACCESS table is confined to in-frame rearrangements and falls short of the full clone set. An unresolved V gene accounts for under half of the shortfall where checked; the remainder is of unknown origin. The sample table lists 2 million to 2.5 million clones, less than 95% of them with a count of one. The ten largest make up 0.37% of the sample. Sequenced: naive CD4+ T cells from PBMCs. The cell subset or site label on this specimen signifies: CD45RA+ positively selected. All receptors derive from a man in his late teens or twenties in good health. Some clones in this sample may be carry-over from other donors' samples.

The chain couples TRBV7-2 to TRBJ2-6; 9 positions match TRBD2. Germline CDR1 SGHTA, CDR2 FQGNSA. This CDR3 has 18 residues. With V trimmed by 2 bases and J by 0 bases, 5 bases remained unmatched. The DNA for the CDR3 is TGTGCCAGCAGCTTACGGCTAGCGGGGTACTCTGGGGCCAACGTCCTGACTTTC. It yields the protein CASSLRLAGYSGANVLTF.

The chain recombines TRBV5-4 with TRBJ2-7; no reliable D call. Germline assignment: CDR1 SGHNT and CDR2 YYREEE (reference sequence). CDR3 length: 14 amino acids. Deletions cut 3 bases from V and 4 bases from J, with 14 bases between. In DNA form, the CDR3 reads TGTGCCAGCAGCTCTGCTTCCTCCCCTTACGAGCAGTACTTC. As protein: CASSSASSPYEQYF.

J is TRBJ1-3 and V is TRBV5-6, with D perhaps TRBD1 (6 bases). V lost 4 bases and J 2 bases, leaving 10 bases between the germline ends. The CDR3 is 14 residues long. The germline V gene has CDR1 SGHDT and CDR2 YYEEEE. This chain's CDR3 is CASSPQGAGNTIYF. Written as DNA, the CDR3 is TGTGCCAGCAGCCCACAGGGAGCTGGAAACACCATATATTTT.

This chain joins TRBV30 and TRBJ1-5; D remains unclear. V shed 3 bases and J shed 6 bases, with 15 bases lying between them. Germline CDR1 and CDR2: GTSNPN and SVGIG (reference sequence). The CDR3 is made up of 14 amino acids. The CDR3 DNA follows: TGTGCCTGGAGCTTTGGACCAGGCGGTCAGCCCCAGCATTTT. Translation gives CAWSFGPGGQPQHF.

There are a few counts of this clone. The chain is built from TRBV28 and TRBJ1-1; 8 nucleotides line up with TRBD1. CDR1 is MDHEN, CDR2 SYDVKM, per germline. This CDR3 contains 18 residues. J was trimmed by 3 bases and V by 7 bases; bases with no gene match: 19. The CDR3 bases are TGTGCCAGCATTCAACCGACAGGGGCCTCCACCGGGTACACTGAAGCTTTCTTT. Residues: CASIQPTGASTGYTEAFF.

The V and J genes are TRBV11-3 and TRBJ2-1; 8 positions match TRBD1. The CDR3 sequence is 16 residues long. The germline gives CDR1 SGHNT, CDR2 YENEEA. Unmatched junction bases numbered 8, after V lost 1 base and J lost 6 bases. The DNA for the CDR3 is TGTGCCAGCAGCTTAGGAGGGGACAGGAGATCCAATGAGCAGTTCTTC. It codes for CASSLGGDRRSNEQFF. The whole variable domain, filled in from reference TRBV11-3 and TRBJ2-1, reads EAGVVQSPRYKIIEKKQPVAFWCNPISGHNTLYWYLQNLGQGPELLIRYENEEAVDDSQLPKDRFSAERLKGVDSTLKIQPAELGDSAVYLCASSLGGDRRSNEQFFGPGTRLTVL.

V is TRBV27 and J is TRBJ2-7, with D perhaps matching TRBD1 or TRBD2 (5 bases each). This CDR3 region has 14 residues. The germline V gene has CDR1 MNHEY and CDR2 SMNVEV (reference sequence). V lost 6 bases and J lost 5, with 17 bases in between. The DNA of the CDR3 is TGTGCCAGCAGCCCCAGGGACGAATGGAACGAGCAGTACTTC. Protein: CASSPRDEWNEQYF.

The chain recombines TRBV28 with TRBJ1-2, with D possibly matching TRBD1 (6 bases). Germline V gene sequence: CDR1 MDHEN, CDR2 SYDVKM. The CDR3 is 15 residues long. Trimming removed 5 bases at V and 2 bases at J, with 15 bases between. CDR3 sequence (DNA): TGTGCCAGCAGTCGAAGACGGGACACAAACTATGGCTACACCTTC. Translation gives CASSRRRDTNYGYTF.

This clone appeared once. At the DNA level, this CDR3 is encoded by other sequences in the same sample as well. The V call is TRBV28, the J call TRBJ1-2, with 9 bases aligning to TRBD1. V trimming: 5 bases; J trimming: 4 bases; junction bases outside the gene matches: 5. CDR3 length: 14 residues. Germline CDR1 reads MDHEN; CDR2 reads SYDVKM. The CDR3 spells CASSPAGQGYGYTF. For the CDR3, the DNA is TGTGCCAGCAGTCCCGCGGGACAGGGCTATGGCTACACCTTC.

Note on this clone: Because the CDR3's place on the DNA is in doubt, the DNA is left out and the CDR3 is given as listed by TCRdb. The V call is TRBV7-2, the J call TRBJ2-2; TRBD1 reflects the table's D call only, with no check against the DNA. The V gene's germline CDR1 is SGHTA and CDR2 FQGNSA. The CDR3 is made up of 17 amino acids, end residues included. The CDR3 sequence is CASSWTGTGRRAGELFF.

To note about this clone: Other DNA variants within this sample encode the same CDR3. This chain uses TRBV19 with TRBJ2-7; 8 bases match TRBD1. From germline, CDR1 is LNHDA and CDR2 SQIVND (reference sequence). V was clipped by 3 bases and J by 7 bases; unmatched bases: 5. This CDR3 has 13 residues. CDR3 sequence reads: CASSIRTGREQYF. The CDR3 nucleotides are TGTGCCAGTAGTATTCGGACAGGGCGGGAGCAGTACTTC.

The V call is TRBV9, the J call TRBJ1-3, with a possible D match to TRBD1 (6 bases). Germline assignment: CDR1 SGDLS and CDR2 YYNGEE. The CDR3 consists of 15 residues. V lost 4 bases, J lost 4 bases, and 15 bases lay in between. The chain's CDR3 is CASSITGNTGNTIYF. The DNA for the CDR3 is TGTGCCAGCAGCATCACAGGGAATACAGGAAACACCATATATTTT.

The chain carries TRBV9 and TRBJ2-1; D is possibly TRBD1 or TRBD2 (5 bases each). The CDR3 contains 15 residues. Germline-derived CDR1 and CDR2 are SGDLS and YYNGEE. V gave up 4 bases and J gave up 4 bases, with 15 bases separating them. The CDR3 DNA reads TGTGCCAGCAGCCCCGGGGCCCCAAAATACAATGAGCAGTTCTTC. This sequence encodes CASSPGAPKYNEQFF.

This chain links TRBV6-6 with TRBJ2-7, with TRBD2 matching over 9 bases. This CDR3 is built from 15 residues. V lost 6 bases to trimming and J lost 2 bases; unmatched junction nucleotides: 8. Germline CDR1 is MNHNY and CDR2 is SVGAGI (reference sequence). The CDR3 bases are TGTGCCAGCAGGGGAAGCGGGAGGCCCCCCTACGAGCAGTACTTC. Translation: CASRGSGRPPYEQYF.

The rearrangement links TRBV18 to TRBJ2-7; 7 bases are shared with TRBD2. V lost 6 bases, J lost 0 bases, and 5 bases stayed unmatched. Germline assignment: CDR1 KGHSH and CDR2 LQKENI. This CDR3 has 14 residues. CDR3 bases: TGTGCCAGCTCCCGGGAGGCGGCCTCCTACGAGCAGTACTTC. Amino acids: CASSREAASYEQYF.

The rearrangement joins TRBV29-1 to TRBJ2-3; 12 bases map to TRBD2. The germline V gene encodes CDR1 SQVTM and CDR2 ANQGSEA. The CDR3 length is 15 residues. V dropped 5 bases and J dropped 4; count of bases not matched to a gene: 7. The CDR3 spells CSVRTSGKYADTQYF. In DNA, the CDR3 is TGCAGCGTTCGGACTAGCGGGAAGTACGCAGATACGCAGTATTTT.

V gene TRBV30 combines with J gene TRBJ1-6; D gene unclear. Germline CDR1 GTSNPN, CDR2 SVGIG (reference sequence). V was shortened by 3 bases and J by 6 bases, with 15 bases between the two germline ends. The CDR3 totals 15 residues. The CDR3 here is CAWSELAVGNSPLHF. The CDR3 DNA sequence: TGTGCCTGGAGCGAGCTCGCGGTTGGTAATTCACCCCTCCACTTT.

J is TRBJ2-7 and V is TRBV6-4; possible D gene TRBD1, 5 bases. The V end lost 0 bases, the J end lost 2 bases, and 17 bases lay between the germline ends. The CDR3 totals 17 residues. CDR1 is MRHNA, CDR2 SNTAGT, per germline. For the CDR3, the DNA is TGTGCCAGCAGTGACTCCTGGCAGGGCCCTTGGACCTACGAGCAGTACTTC. Translating gives CASSDSWQGPWTYEQYF.

The genes are TRBV30 and TRBJ2-7, with TRBD1 matching 9 bases. Unmatched junction bases numbered 10, after V lost 4 bases and J lost 3 bases. The CDR3 is 15 residues long. CDR1 is GTSNPN, CDR2 SVGIG, per germline (reference sequence). The CDR3 region is CAWNTPGQGGYEQYF. The CDR3 DNA reads TGTGCCTGGAATACTCCGGGACAGGGAGGCTACGAGCAGTACTTC.

The chain combines TRBV5-8 with TRBJ2-3; no reliable D call. Trimming pared 0 bases from V and 6 bases from J, leaving 8 bases between. Germline lookup yields CDR1 SGHTS and CDR2 YDEGEE. There are 13 residues in the CDR3. The CDR3 is CASSLALPDTQYF. The CDR3 nucleotides read TGTGCCAGCAGCTTGGCTCTCCCCGATACGCAGTATTTT.

This chain's CDR3 is CASSSRGSEQFF. CDR3 sequence (DNA): TGTGCCAGCAGTTCCCGGGGGAGTGAGCAGTTCTTC. The genes are TRBV27 and TRBJ2-1; TRBD2 is a possible D gene (6 bases). Germline assignment: CDR1 MNHEY and CDR2 SMNVEV (reference sequence). The germline V and J ends were trimmed by 4 bases and 9 bases, with 10 bases remaining between them. CDR3 length: 12 amino acids.

The V and J genes are TRBV27 and TRBJ2-7; weak D call: TRBD2 (6 bases). Trimming pared 4 bases from V and 0 bases from J, leaving 16 bases between. The CDR3 totals 16 residues. From germline, CDR1 is MNHEY and CDR2 SMNVEV (reference sequence). CDR3 DNA sequence: TGTGCCAGCAGTTCCCTGGGTAGCGGCTCCTCCTACGAGCAGTACTTC. Its translation: CASSSLGSGSSYEQYF.